Included here is one T cell receptor (beta chain) sequence, with context. This clonotype came up a few times. No cognate antigen has been identified for it. The sample holds no much larger clone one base away, and base qualities are not on file. This sample is part of a study of blood T cells in healthy people across ages (dated by TCRdb to between 2015 and 2016). Background on the whole study: In model experiments, roughly one uniquely barcoded TCR beta cDNA molecule per two T cells was captured by template switching. Using deep sequencing normalized with unique cDNA molecular identifiers, the study measured how TCR beta repertoire diversity changes with age. The donors were split into four age groups: young (average approximately 16 years), middle-aged (roughly 42), aged (about 62) and long-lived (about 74). The study analyzed two additional independent replicas of 1 million unique cDNA reads from the same blood draw for two donors, one aged 18 to 30 and one aged 80 or older. What the authors observed across the whole study: A strong correlation was found between observed TCR beta diversity and the percentage of naive T cells measured by flow cytometry. As age increased, observed TCR beta diversity per million T cells dropped in a roughly linear way, and a significant reduction was already evident by age 40. Estimates of total diversity based on one million sequenced T cells were considered lower bounds and underestimates. The long-lived group showed more naive CD4+ T cells, fewer expanded clones and increased TCR diversity than the aged group, suggesting age selection. Bulk unsorted PBMC profiling prevented conclusive comparison of naive and antigen-experienced compartments. Because donor CMV infection status was unknown, age-related changes in expanded clonotypes were potentially confounded.

Systemically healthy Caucasian individuals from Russia, approximately 39 in total and aged about 6 to 90 years, were included as donors. Each donor gave ten milliliters of peripheral blood, collected into EDTA-treated Vacutainer tubes. Ficoll-Paque density-gradient centrifugation was used to isolate PBMCs, with at least 6 million obtained per sample. Total RNA was extracted from PBMCs with Trizol reagent, with at least 5.5 micrograms obtained per sample. The percentages of naive CD45RAhigh/CD27high T cells were determined by flow cytometry on a PBMC aliquot from every donor. Libraries were prepared through 5' RACE. Reads for this sample came from an Illumina HiSeq 2500. The second PCR ran for about 6 to 11 cycles and used a J-beta primer mix along with a sample-barcoded 5' primer. A template-switch 5' adaptor carrying 12 random nucleotides introduced a unique molecular identifier onto each TCR beta cDNA molecule. Each sample yielded at least 3 million CDR3-containing paired-end reads. First-strand cDNA was synthesized from all RNA with the Mint cDNA synthesis kit, primed by a TRBC-specific oligonucleotide. All cDNA was treated with uracil-DNA glycosylase and then went through a first 18-cycle PCR with the universal primers M1SS and BC2_uni_R. The source study handled its data this way. For normalization, 1 million high-quality reads were randomly selected from each sample, with every read carrying a distinct molecular identifier. Instead of being binned into consensus sequences, reads that shared molecular identifiers were thrown out. MiTCR, set to a Q25 quality threshold and the strictest error-elimination algorithm, was used for CDR3 identification, clonotype clustering and error correction. Lower-bound total TCR beta diversity was estimated with a nonparametric unseen species model using Euler transformation. The public sequencing data were trimmed at Q25 with fastp and processed into clonotypes with MiXCR by TCRdb, which kept only in-frame beta chains. All rows with the same CDR3 protein become a single entry with the most common DNA and genes. The V and J calls and clone size are TCRdb's, not the authors'. The sample records 800,000 to 1,300,000 distinct CDR3 sequences, 20% to 25% of which are singletons. Together, the top ten hold about 0.69% of the sample.

Separately, the same data were catalogued under a study of T cells of mothers and their children. As noted in the second study: Nine systemically healthy Caucasian individuals, comprising three mothers and their six children, were included as donors. cDNA synthesis used all of the extracted RNA, with roughly 1.6 ug of RNA in each 15 ul reaction. In the second PCR, the M1S primer added sample barcodes and 2-4 random nucleotides. Over 8 million TCR beta CDR3 reads came from each mother, compared with 2.5 million to 3.5 million reads from each child. TCR recombination output is similarly shaped by thymic selection in related and unrelated pairs, with a minor effect exerted by inherited differences. Normalized repertoire overlap was always slightly but never significantly higher in related than unrelated mother-child pairs. Persistent microchimeric T cell clones were not detected, at a sensitivity of approximately 98 clones per million clonotypes. To look for features that set related mother-child pairs apart from unrelated individuals, the researchers ran deep NGS to compare the TCR beta repertoires of mothers and children. On average, the children were approximately 11 +/- 4 years old, while the mothers were 40 +/- 4 years old. After adapter ligation was performed with NEBNext reagents, the libraries were sequenced on an Illumina HiSeq 2000 with 100+100 nt paired-end reads. Mother and child libraries were prepared a month apart and sequenced in separate runs to prevent cross-contamination. For each donor, somewhere between 500,000 and 2,000,000 distinct TCR beta clonotypes were identified. Naive TCR beta clonotypes were estimated from low-frequency clonotypes matched to each donor's FACS-determined naive share, without sorting.

Material: blood. The TCR sequence derives from a girl under 10 years old in good health.

DNA sequence: TGTGCCGTACTGGAGACAGGAGAATACAATGAGCAGTTCTTC. The encoded protein is CAVLETGEYNEQFF. The rearranged segments are TRBV10-3 and TRBJ2-1; the D gene is perhaps TRBD1, from 6 matching bases. Looking up the germline V gene yields CDR1 ENHRY and CDR2 SYGVKD. The CDR3 contains 14 residues, cysteine and phenylalanine counted. Only the CDR3 region is kept as DNA, spanning 42 bases read in frame from base 1. The junction shows trimming of 11 bases on V and 4 bases on J, plus 18 bases between the germline ends.